The TCR beta chain described here comes from a study of shared clonotypes between healthy human individuals. Study at large: Each donor's CD4 naive and CD4 memory cells filled three plates apiece, CD8 naive two, and CD8 memory one. Study-wide results and limits: Non-shared clonotypes displayed generation probabilities falling below those of clonotypes present in all four donors.

Some clones are missing from TCRdb's copy, which holds only in-frame ones; the method was immunoSEQ multiplex PCR. Of millions of clones in the sample, approximately 93% were seen once. This CDR3 region has 16 residues. Germline CDR1 reads MDHEN; CDR2 reads SYDVKM. V shed 1 base, J shed 0 bases, and the junction held 2 bases outside the gene matches. This clone was seen once. The antigen remains unidentified. The specimen was naive CD4+ T cells from PBMCs. Subset given: CD45RA+ positively selected. The TCR originated in a young man in good health. Some clones in this sample may be carry-over from other donors' samples. The genes are TRBV28 and TRBJ2-1; TRBD1 agrees at 8 bases. CDR3 nucleotide sequence: TGTGCCAGCAGTTTATCAACAGGGGGCTCCTACAATGAGCAGTTCTTC. Translated: CASSLSTGGSYNEQFF.